This T cell receptor (beta chain) was captured in a study of blood T cell repertoires in COVID-19. Germline V CDR1 and CDR2: MNHNY, SVGAGI (reference sequence). The CDR3 length is 16 residues. The J segment lost 0 bases and the V segment lost 7 bases, leaving 8 bases of the junction unmatched. Only in-frame clones appear in the TCRdb table, and some are missing; sequencing was by immunoSEQ multiplex PCR. The sample yields about 160,000 clones, over 70% seen once. This clonotype was sampled from a woman at least 80 years old with active or convalescent COVID-19. The chain recombines TRBV6-6 with TRBJ1-3; 8 bases are shared with TRBD1. Sequencing was performed on peripheral blood. The CDR3 is CASIFGQGSSGNTIYF. The CDR3 region has the DNA TGTGCCAGCATCTTCGGACAGGGCAGCTCTGGAAACACCATATATTTT.